A single sample gave rise to the 22 T cell receptor beta chains below, sequenced in a study of shared clonotypes between healthy human individuals. Assay used: immunoSEQ multiplex PCR; TCRdb lists only in-frame clones, some missing. The data hold about 2.1 million clones, with around 93% observed a single time. Positive CCR7 selection of CD45RO-negative cells yielded the naive CD8 cells, and terminally differentiated effector memory CD45RA+ cells were excluded. The material sequenced was naive CD8+ T cells from PBMCs. Every receptor here comes from a man between 18 and 35 years old in good health. Some clones in this sample may be carry-over from other donors' samples.

The chain uses TRBV11-2 and TRBJ1-1; D gene uncertain. This CDR3 region has 15 residues. The V and J ends lost 1 base and 0 bases respectively, with 9 bases between them. Germline CDR1 SGHAT, CDR2 FQNNGV. CDR3 in amino acids: CASSLVTSLNTEAFF. CDR3 sequence (DNA): TGTGCCAGCAGCTTAGTTACGTCTTTGAACACTGAAGCTTTCTTT.

The chain couples TRBV7-2 to TRBJ2-7; D uncertain. CDR3 length equals 13 residues. From germline, CDR1 is SGHTA and CDR2 FQGNSA. The germline V and J ends were trimmed by 5 bases and 3 bases, with 11 bases remaining between them. CDR3 sequence: CASSPPGFYEQYF. CDR3 nucleotides: TGTGCCAGCAGCCCCCCAGGATTCTACGAGCAGTACTTC. Full variable domain (rest looked up from reference TRBV7-2 and TRBJ2-7): GAGVSQSPSNKVTEKGKDVELRCDPISGHTALYWYRQSLGQGLEFLIYFQGNSAPDKSGLPSDRFSAERTGGSVSTLTIQRTQQEDSAVYLCASSPPGFYEQYFGPGTRLTVT.

This sequence joins TRBV9 and TRBJ2-1, with 12 bases that match TRBD2. J gave up 4 bases and V 1 base, and 24 bases lay outside the gene matches. The CDR3 is made up of 23 amino acids. The germline gives CDR1 SGDLS, CDR2 YYNGEE. The CDR3 spells CASSVSRIDGLAGLEPDYNEQFF. In DNA form, the CDR3 reads TGTGCCAGCAGCGTATCGAGAATAGACGGACTAGCGGGACTCGAACCCGATTACAATGAGCAGTTCTTC. The full variable domain, rest sourced from reference TRBV9 and TRBJ2-1, is DSGVTQTPKHLITATGQRVTLRCSPRSGDLSVYWYQQSLDQGLQFLIQYYNGEERAKGNILERFSAQQFPDLHSELNLSSLELGDSALYFCASSVSRIDGLAGLEPDYNEQFFGPGTRLTVL.

This clone showed up just a few times. This sequence joins TRBV19 and TRBJ1-5; 9 nucleotides line up with TRBD1. CDR1 LNHDA and CDR2 SQIVND come from the germline V gene (reference sequence). The CDR3 totals 15 residues. Germline trimming cut 5 bases from V and 0 bases from J; bases unmatched to any gene: 2. This CDR3 is CASSDRGNSNQPQHF. The CDR3 bases are TGTGCCAGTAGTGACAGGGGGAATAGCAATCAGCCCCAGCATTTT.

The V gene is TRBV6-5, the J gene TRBJ2-7, with 10 bases that match TRBD2. CDR3 length: 14 amino acids. The junction had 2 bases not matched to a gene; V was cut back by 5 bases and J by 1 base. CDR1 MNHEY and CDR2 SVGAGI come from the germline V gene. The CDR3 region is CASSPSGSSYEQYF. The CDR3 DNA follows: TGTGCCAGCAGTCCTAGCGGGAGTTCCTACGAGCAGTACTTC.

J is TRBJ2-7 and V is TRBV2; no clear D gene. Germline V gene data show CDR1 as SNHLY and CDR2 as FYNNEI. Deletions cut 6 bases from V and 3 bases from J, with 21 bases between. CDR3 length: 16 amino acids. The CDR3 DNA sequence: TGTGCCAGCAGGCCACTCTGGGTAGAGTGGGGCTACGAGCAGTACTTC. Residues: CASRPLWVEWGYEQYF.

For the CDR3, the DNA is TGCGCCAGCAGCTTGTTGGACAGCTACGAGCAGTACTTC. As protein: CASSLLDSYEQYF. This sequence joins TRBV5-1 and TRBJ2-7; D might be TRBD1 (6 bases). Germline V lookup: CDR1 SGHRS, CDR2 YFSETQ. Trimming cost V 1 base and J 3 bases, with 8 bases left between them. The CDR3 extends over 13 amino acids.

V gene TRBV6-5 combines with J gene TRBJ1-2; D gene unclear. V was pared by 4 bases and J by 7 bases, with 19 bases between. The V gene's germline CDR1 is MNHEY and CDR2 SVGAGI. This CDR3 has 15 amino acids. CDR3 sequence: CASSLSARRPSGYTF. CDR3 bases: TGTGCCAGCAGTTTGTCGGCCCGACGACCGAGTGGCTACACCTTC.

This clone was observed a single time. This chain joins TRBV7-9 and TRBJ1-4, with 7 nucleotides matching TRBD1. Germline assignment: CDR1 SEHNR and CDR2 FQNEAQ (reference sequence). The CDR3 runs to 18 residues. V was clipped by 4 bases and J by 6 bases; unmatched bases: 17. The CDR3 nucleotides are TGTGCCAGCAGCTCCCGCCAAGAGGACAGGACCCCTTATGAAAAACTGTTTTTT. Translated: CASSSRQEDRTPYEKLFF. Looking up the rest from reference TRBV7-9 and TRBJ1-4 gives the full variable domain: DTGVSQNPRHKITKRGQNVTFRCDPISEHNRLYWYRQTLGQGPEFLTYFQNEAQLEKSRLLSDRFSAERPKGSFSTLEIQRTEQGDSAMYLCASSSRQEDRTPYEKLFFGSGTQLSVL.

This rearrangement joins TRBV30 to TRBJ1-1; 8 nucleotides match TRBD1. This CDR3 has 14 residues. V lost 1 base to trimming and J lost 1 base; unmatched junction nucleotides: 2. Germline V CDR1 and CDR2: GTSNPN, SVGIG (reference sequence). The CDR3: CAWSGTGSNTEAFF. CDR3 nucleotides: TGTGCCTGGAGTGGGACAGGGTCGAACACTGAAGCTTTCTTT.

This chain connects TRBV4-3 to TRBJ2-7; D ambiguous. Germline loops: CDR1 LGHNA, CDR2 YSLEER. The CDR3 has 15 residues. V shed 0 bases and J shed 3 bases, with 12 bases lying between them. Here the CDR3 DNA reads TGCGCCAGCAGCCAAGATCCGGGCACAATCTACGAGCAGTACTTC. Its translation: CASSQDPGTIYEQYF.

This clone was detected only once. The chain combines TRBV7-9 with TRBJ2-7, with a weak D call TRBD2 (5 bases). Trimming left V 0 bases short and J 7 bases short, with 10 bases between. CDR1 SEHNR and CDR2 FQNEAQ come from the germline V gene (reference sequence). The length of the CDR3 is 13 residues. CDR3 amino acids: CASSLAPPGEQYF. DNA of the CDR3: TGTGCCAGCAGCTTAGCCCCCCCGGGGGAGCAGTACTTC.

For this clone: This same CDR3 is encoded by further DNA sequences in the sample. V is TRBV7-9 and J is TRBJ1-1; weak D call: TRBD1 (6 bases). The CDR3 runs to 15 residues. Germline CDR1 is SEHNR and CDR2 is FQNEAQ (reference sequence). The germline V and J ends were trimmed by 0 bases and 1 base, with 9 bases remaining between them. CDR3: CASSLAGGPNTEAFF. CDR3 DNA: TGTGCCAGCAGCTTAGCTGGGGGCCCGAACACTGAAGCTTTCTTT.

The chain is built from TRBV19 and TRBJ1-5; D call uncertain. V was pared by 7 bases and J by 3 bases, with 16 bases between. This CDR3 is 15 amino acids long. Looked up from germline, CDR1 is LNHDA and CDR2 is SQIVND (reference sequence). The CDR3 here is CASTKAQIANQPQHF. CDR3 bases: TGTGCCAGTACCAAGGCACAGATCGCCAATCAGCCCCAGCATTTT. Supplemented by reference TRBV19 and TRBJ1-5, the full variable domain reads DGGITQSPKYLFRKEGQNVTLSCEQNLNHDAMYWYRQDPGQGLRLIYYSQIVNDFQKGDIAEGYSVSREKKESFPLTVTSAQKNPTAFYLCASTKAQIANQPQHFGDGTRLSIL.

V usage is TRBV14 and J usage is TRBJ2-7; no firm D call. With 5 bases removed from V and 3 bases from J, the gap between germline ends came to 8 bases. This CDR3 is built from 12 residues. The germline V gene encodes CDR1 SGHDN and CDR2 FVKESK. DNA of the CDR3: TGTGCCAGCAGCACCCATTTCTACGAGCAGTACTTC. This sequence encodes CASSTHFYEQYF.

In DNA form, the CDR3 reads TGTGCCAGCAGCTTAGGAGGACAGGGGCCCTACGAGCAGTACTTC. Translating gives CASSLGGQGPYEQYF. The rearrangement joins TRBV7-9 to TRBJ2-7, with 9 positions matching TRBD1. The V gene's germline CDR1 is SEHNR and CDR2 FQNEAQ (reference sequence). The CDR3 length is 15 residues. The ends lost 1 base at V and 2 bases at J; junction bases unmatched: 3.

This clone was seen more than once but under ten times. Different DNA sequences within this sample yield the same CDR3. CDR3 in DNA: TGTGCCAGCAGCGTAGGAGAGACTGAAGCTTTCTTT. Its translation: CASSVGETEAFF. This chain joins TRBV9 and TRBJ1-1; D gene uncertain. This CDR3 is built from 12 residues. The germline CDR1 and CDR2 sequences are SGDLS and YYNGEE. V gave up 0 bases and J gave up 5 bases, with 5 bases separating them.

Regarding this clone: The same CDR3 arises from other DNA sequences in this sample as well. The chain employs TRBV27 and TRBJ2-7; 9 bases are shared with TRBD1. The CDR3 contains 14 residues. V was pared by 5 bases and J by 3 bases, with 5 bases of the junction left unmatched. Germline values: CDR1 MNHEY, CDR2 SMNVEV (reference sequence). The CDR3 nucleotides read TGTGCCAGCAGTACCGGGACAGGGCTCTACGAGCAGTACTTC. This gives the protein CASSTGTGLYEQYF.

The chain recombines TRBV28 with TRBJ2-1, with 7 bases matching TRBD2. Germline lookup yields CDR1 MDHEN and CDR2 SYDVKM. The ends lost 5 bases at V and 3 bases at J; junction bases unmatched: 4. The CDR3 runs to 14 residues. This CDR3 reads CASSLAVLYNEQFF. The CDR3 DNA sequence: TGTGCCAGCAGTCTAGCGGTTCTCTACAATGAGCAGTTCTTC.

The rearrangement links TRBV11-2 to TRBJ2-4, with D tentatively TRBD2 (6 bases). CDR1 is SGHAT, CDR2 FQNNGV, per germline. The V and J ends lost 1 base and 12 bases respectively, with 13 bases between them. The CDR3 contains 13 residues. This CDR3 is CASSLGGGGTQYF. CDR3 nucleotides: TGTGCCAGCAGCTTAGGAGGTGGGGGGACTCAGTACTTC. The whole variable domain, filled in from reference TRBV11-2 and TRBJ2-4, reads EAGVAQSPRYKIIEKRQSVAFWCNPISGHATLYWYQQILGQGPKLLIQFQNNGVVDDSQLPKDRFSAERLKGVDSTLKIQPAKLEDSAVYLCASSLGGGGTQYFGAGTRLSVL.

The V and J genes are TRBV21-1 and TRBJ2-7; TRBD1 is the table's D call, not checked against the DNA. TRBV21-1 counts as a pseudogene. The length of the CDR3 is 15 residues. CDR3 in amino acids: CASTETKGISYEQYF. The CDR3 bases are TGTGCCAGCACCGAAACAAAGGGGATCTCCTACGAGCAGTACTTC.

Only one count was recorded for this clone. The V call is TRBV27, the J call TRBJ1-3; D not resolved. V was pared by 6 bases and J by 1 base, with 10 bases between. Germline CDR1 reads MNHEY; CDR2 reads SMNVEV (reference sequence). This CDR3 is 14 amino acids long. The CDR3 nucleotides read TGTGCCAGCAGGGGGAGAAGTTCTGGAAACACCATATATTTT. This codes for CASRGRSSGNTIYF.